What follows is one TCR beta chain and its context. The trim removed 0 bases at V and 5 bases at J, leaving 9 bases unmatched. Germline CDR1 reads MNHEY; CDR2 reads SVGAGI. CDR3 size: 16 residues. Assay used: immunoSEQ multiplex PCR; TCRdb lists only in-frame clones, some missing. The sample yields tens of thousands of clones, roughly 94% seen once. The data were taken from a study of technical replicates of blood from a few donors. The sequenced sample was T cells isolated from PBMCs. This receptor was identified in a human donor in good health. This chain uses TRBV6-5 with TRBJ1-2; 7 bases line up with TRBD1. The CDR3 coding sequence is TGTGCCAGCAGTTACTCGAACGCAGGGGGTCGTTATGGCTACACCTTC. Translation gives CASSYSNAGGRYGYTF.